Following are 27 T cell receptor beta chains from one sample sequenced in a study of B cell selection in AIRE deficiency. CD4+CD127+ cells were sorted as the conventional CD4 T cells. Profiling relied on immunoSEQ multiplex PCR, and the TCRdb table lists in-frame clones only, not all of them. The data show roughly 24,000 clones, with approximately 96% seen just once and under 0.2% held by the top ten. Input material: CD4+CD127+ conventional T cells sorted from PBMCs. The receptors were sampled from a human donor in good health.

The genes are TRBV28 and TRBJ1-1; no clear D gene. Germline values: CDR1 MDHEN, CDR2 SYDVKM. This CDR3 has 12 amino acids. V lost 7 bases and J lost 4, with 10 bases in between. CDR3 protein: CASTSWGTEAFF. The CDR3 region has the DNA TGTGCCAGCACCAGTTGGGGCACTGAAGCTTTCTTT.

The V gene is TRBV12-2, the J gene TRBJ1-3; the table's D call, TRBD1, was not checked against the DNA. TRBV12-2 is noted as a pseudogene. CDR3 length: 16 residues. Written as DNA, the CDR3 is TGTGCAAGTCGCTTCCTCCAGGCAGTCTCTGGAAACACCATATATTTT. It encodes CASRFLQAVSGNTIYF.

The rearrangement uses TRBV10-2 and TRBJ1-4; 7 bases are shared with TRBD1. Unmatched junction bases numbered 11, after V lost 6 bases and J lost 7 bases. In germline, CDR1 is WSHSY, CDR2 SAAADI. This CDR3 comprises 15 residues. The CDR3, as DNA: TGCGCCAGCAGCCGAGGGGGCAGTTCGGGTGAAAAACTGTTTTTT. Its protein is CASSRGGSSGEKLFF.

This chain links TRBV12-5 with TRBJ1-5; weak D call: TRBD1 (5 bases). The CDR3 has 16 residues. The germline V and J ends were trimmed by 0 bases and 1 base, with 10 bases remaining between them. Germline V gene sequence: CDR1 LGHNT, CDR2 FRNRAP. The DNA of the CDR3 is TGTGCTAGTGGTTTGGTACGGGGGGAGAGCAATCAGCCCCAGCATTTT. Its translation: CASGLVRGESNQPQHF.

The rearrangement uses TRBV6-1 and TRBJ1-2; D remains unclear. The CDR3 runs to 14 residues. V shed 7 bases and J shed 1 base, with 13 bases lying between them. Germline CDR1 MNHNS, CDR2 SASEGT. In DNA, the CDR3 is TGTGCCAGCAAATTGGTGGGTGGTAACTATGGCTACACCTTC. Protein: CASKLVGGNYGYTF.

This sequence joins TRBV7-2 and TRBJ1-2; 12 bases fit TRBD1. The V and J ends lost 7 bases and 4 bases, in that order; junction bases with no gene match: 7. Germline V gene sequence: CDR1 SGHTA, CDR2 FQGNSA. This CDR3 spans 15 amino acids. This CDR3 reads CASIPGQGASYGYTF. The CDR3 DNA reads TGTGCCAGCATCCCGGGACAGGGGGCCTCCTATGGCTACACCTTC.

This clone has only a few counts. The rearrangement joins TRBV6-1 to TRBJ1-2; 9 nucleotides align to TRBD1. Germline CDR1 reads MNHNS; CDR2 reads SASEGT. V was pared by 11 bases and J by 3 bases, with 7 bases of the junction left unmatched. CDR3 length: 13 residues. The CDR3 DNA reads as TGTGCCGCAAGGACAGGGGCCGACTATGGCTACACCTTC. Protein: CAARTGADYGYTF.

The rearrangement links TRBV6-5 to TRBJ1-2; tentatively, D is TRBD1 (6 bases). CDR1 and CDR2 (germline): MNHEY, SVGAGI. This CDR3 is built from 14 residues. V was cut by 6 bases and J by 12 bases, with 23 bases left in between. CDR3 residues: CASSPSGAARGHTF. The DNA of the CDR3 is TGTGCCAGCAGCCCCTCGGGGGCAGCTAGGGGCCACACCTTC.

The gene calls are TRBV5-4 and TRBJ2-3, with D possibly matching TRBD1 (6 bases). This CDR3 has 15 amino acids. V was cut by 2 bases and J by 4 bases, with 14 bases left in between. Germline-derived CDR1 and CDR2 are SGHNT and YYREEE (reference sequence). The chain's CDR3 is CASSLQGFGADTQYF. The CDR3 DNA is TGTGCCAGCAGCTTACAGGGCTTTGGGGCAGATACGCAGTATTTT.

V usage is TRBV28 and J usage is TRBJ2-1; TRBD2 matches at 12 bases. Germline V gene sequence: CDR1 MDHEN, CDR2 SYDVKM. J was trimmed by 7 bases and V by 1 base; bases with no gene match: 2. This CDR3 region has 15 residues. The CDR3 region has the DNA TGTGCCAGCAGTTTATCTAGCGGGGGGGCTAATGAGCAGTTCTTC. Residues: CASSLSSGGANEQFF.

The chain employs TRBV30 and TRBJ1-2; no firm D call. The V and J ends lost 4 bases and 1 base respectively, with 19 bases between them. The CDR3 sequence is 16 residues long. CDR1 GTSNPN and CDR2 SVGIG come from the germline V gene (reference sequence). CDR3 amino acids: CAWMAGDWGFNYGYTF. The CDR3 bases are TGTGCCTGGATGGCGGGTGACTGGGGTTTTAACTATGGCTACACCTTC.

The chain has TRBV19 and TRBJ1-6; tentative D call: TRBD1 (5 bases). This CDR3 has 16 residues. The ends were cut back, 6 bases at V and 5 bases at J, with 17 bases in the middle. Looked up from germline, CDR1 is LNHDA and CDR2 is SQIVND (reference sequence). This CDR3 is CASSQYQGINNSPLHF. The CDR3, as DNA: TGTGCCAGTAGCCAGTATCAGGGAATCAATAATTCACCCCTCCACTTT.

CDR3 loop: CASSPPSEGTDTQYF. In DNA, the CDR3 is TGTGCCAGCTCACCACCATCCGAGGGCACAGATACGCAGTATTTT. The gene calls are TRBV18 and TRBJ2-3, with D uncertain. Between the trimmed V and J ends, which lost 0 bases and 1 base, there was a span of 8 bases. There are 15 residues in the CDR3. Looked up from germline, CDR1 is KGHSH and CDR2 is LQKENI.

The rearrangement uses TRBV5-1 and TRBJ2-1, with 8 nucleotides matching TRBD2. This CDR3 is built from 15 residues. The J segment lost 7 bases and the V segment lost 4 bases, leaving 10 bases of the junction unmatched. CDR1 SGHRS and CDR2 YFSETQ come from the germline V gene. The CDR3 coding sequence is TGCGCCAGCAGCCCCGGGGGGGCACTCTCGAATGAGCAGTTCTTC. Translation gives CASSPGGALSNEQFF.

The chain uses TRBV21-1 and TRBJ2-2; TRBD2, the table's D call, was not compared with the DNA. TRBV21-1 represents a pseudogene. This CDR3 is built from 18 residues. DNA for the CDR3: TGTGCCAGCAGCCTCAAGAGGTCGGCCAACACGAACACCGGGGAGCTGTTTTTT. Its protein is CASSLKRSANTNTGELFF.

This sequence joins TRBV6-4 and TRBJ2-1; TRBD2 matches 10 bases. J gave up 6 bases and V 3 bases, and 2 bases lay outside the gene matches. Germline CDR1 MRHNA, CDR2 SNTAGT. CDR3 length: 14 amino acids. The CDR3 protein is CASSEAGGPNEQFF. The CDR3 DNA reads TGTGCCAGCAGTGAAGCGGGGGGGCCCAATGAGCAGTTCTTC.

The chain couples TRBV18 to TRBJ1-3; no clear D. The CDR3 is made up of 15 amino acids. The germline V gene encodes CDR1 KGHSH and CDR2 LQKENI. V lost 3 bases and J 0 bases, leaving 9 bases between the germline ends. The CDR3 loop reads CASSPSIVSGNTIYF. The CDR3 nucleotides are TGTGCCAGCTCACCCTCGATAGTCTCTGGAAACACCATATATTTT.

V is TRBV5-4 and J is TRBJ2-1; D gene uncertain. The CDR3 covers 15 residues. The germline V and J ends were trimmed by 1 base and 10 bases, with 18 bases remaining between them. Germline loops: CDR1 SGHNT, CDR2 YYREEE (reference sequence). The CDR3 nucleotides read TGTGCCAGCAGCTTGAGATTCGACCCGGGCGCAGAGCAGTTCTTC. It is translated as CASSLRFDPGAEQFF.

The CDR3, as DNA: TGTGCCAGCAGTGAATACAATGAGCAGTTCTTC. Protein product: CASSEYNEQFF. The J gene is TRBJ2-1, the V gene TRBV2, with D hard to call. Germline V CDR1 and CDR2: SNHLY, FYNNEI. This CDR3 has 11 residues. Trimming stripped 2 bases from V and 4 bases from J, with 0 bases between. The full variable domain, with the rest looked up from reference TRBV2 and TRBJ2-1, is EPEVTQTPSHQVTQMGQEVILRCVPISNHLYFYWYRQILGQKVEFLVSFYNNEISEKSEIFDDQFSVERPDGSNFTLKIRSTKLEDSAMYFCASSEYNEQFFGPGTRLTVL.

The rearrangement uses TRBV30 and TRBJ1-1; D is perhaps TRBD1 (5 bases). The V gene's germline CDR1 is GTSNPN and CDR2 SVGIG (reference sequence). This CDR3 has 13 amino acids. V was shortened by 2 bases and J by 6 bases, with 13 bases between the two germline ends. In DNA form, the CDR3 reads TGTGCCTGGAGTATTCCTCCAGGGTCTGAAGCTTTCTTT. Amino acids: CAWSIPPGSEAFF.

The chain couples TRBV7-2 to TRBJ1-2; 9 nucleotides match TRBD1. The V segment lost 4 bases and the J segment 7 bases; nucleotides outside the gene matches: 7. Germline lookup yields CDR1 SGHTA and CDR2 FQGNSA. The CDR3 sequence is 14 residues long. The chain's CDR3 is CASSYGQGRGGYTF. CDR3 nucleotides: TGTGCCAGCAGCTACGGACAGGGGAGAGGTGGCTACACCTTC.

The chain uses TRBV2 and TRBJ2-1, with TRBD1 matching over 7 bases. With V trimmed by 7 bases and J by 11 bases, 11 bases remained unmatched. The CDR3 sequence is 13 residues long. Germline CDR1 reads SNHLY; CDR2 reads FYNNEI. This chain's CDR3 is CASKGAAALKQFF. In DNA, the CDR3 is TGTGCCAGCAAGGGGGCGGCCGCATTAAAGCAGTTCTTC.

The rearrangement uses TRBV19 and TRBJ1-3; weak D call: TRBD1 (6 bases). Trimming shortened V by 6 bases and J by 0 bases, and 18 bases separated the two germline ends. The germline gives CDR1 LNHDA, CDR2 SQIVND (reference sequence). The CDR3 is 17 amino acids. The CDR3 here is CASSLSGTPSSGNTIYF. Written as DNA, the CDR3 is TGTGCCAGTAGCTTATCCGGGACACCGAGCTCTGGAAACACCATATATTTT.

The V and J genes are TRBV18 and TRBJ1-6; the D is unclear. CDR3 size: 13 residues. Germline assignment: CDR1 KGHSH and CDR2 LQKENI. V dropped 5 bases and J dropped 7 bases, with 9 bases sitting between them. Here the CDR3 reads CASSGGLNSPLHF. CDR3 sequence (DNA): TGTGCCAGCTCAGGAGGGCTGAATTCACCCCTCCACTTT.

For the CDR3, the DNA is TGTGCCAGCAGCCGGACAGGGGCTAGTAATTCACCCCTCCACTTT. Translating it yields CASSRTGASNSPLHF. J is TRBJ1-6 and V is TRBV14, with 9 bases identical to TRBD1. This CDR3 is 15 amino acids long. Germline CDR1 is SGHDN and CDR2 is FVKESK. The trim removed 4 bases at V and 6 bases at J, leaving 4 bases unmatched.

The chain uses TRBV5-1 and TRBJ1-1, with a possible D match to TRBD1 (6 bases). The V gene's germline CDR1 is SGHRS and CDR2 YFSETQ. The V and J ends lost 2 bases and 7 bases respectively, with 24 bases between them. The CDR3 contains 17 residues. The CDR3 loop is CASSLLLGHYSGGEAFF. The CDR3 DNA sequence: TGCGCCAGCAGCTTATTGTTGGGACACTACTCAGGAGGTGAAGCTTTCTTT. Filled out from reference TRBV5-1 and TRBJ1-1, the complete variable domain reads KAGVTQTPRYLIKTRGQQVTLSCSPISGHRSVSWYQQTPGQGLQFLFEYFSETQRNKGNFPGRFSGRQFSNSRSEMNVSTLELGDSALYLCASSLLLGHYSGGEAFFGQGTRLTVV.

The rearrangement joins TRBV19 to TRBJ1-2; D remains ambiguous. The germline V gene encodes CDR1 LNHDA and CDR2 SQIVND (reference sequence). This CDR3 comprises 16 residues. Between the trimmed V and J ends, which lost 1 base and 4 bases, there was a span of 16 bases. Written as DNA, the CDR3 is TGTGCCAGTAGTATAGTCACTACTTCCCAATCCTATGGCTACACCTTC. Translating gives CASSIVTTSQSYGYTF.